A single sample gave rise to the 10 T cell receptor beta chains below, sequenced in a study of CXCR3-negative and CXCR3-positive naive CD8 T cells. No antigen has been assigned to these receptors. With UMI labels, 5' RACE was used to prepare the TRB cDNA libraries. TCRdb re-called the 5' RACE reads and shows each CDR3 protein once, DNA omitted. The sample table sets out roughly 110,000 distinct CDR3 sequences. Study observations and caveats: TRB CDR3 hydrophobicity was greater in CXCR3-positive naive cells than in CXCR3-negative naive cells.

Sequenced sample: naive CXCR3+ CD8+ T cells from blood. Subset defined: CD45RO-CCR7+CD27+CD95- naive CD8+ T cells expressing CXCR3 (TNR3+). Source of these receptors: a human donor in good health. Some clones in this sample may be carry-over from other donors' samples.

The chain recombines TRBV7-7 with TRBJ2-7; TCRdb outputs TRBD1, but without DNA this stays unchecked. The CDR3 has 15 amino acids. Germline lookup yields CDR1 SSHAT and CDR2 FNYEAQ (reference sequence). CDR3 region: CASSKYRGTGYEQYF.

The CDR3 sequence is CASRRQGASYEQYF. The chain uses TRBV6-6 and TRBJ2-7; the TCRdb D gene call, TRBD1, has no DNA to confirm it. The CDR3 runs 14 residues. The V gene's germline CDR1 is MNHNY and CDR2 SVGAGI (reference sequence).

V and J are TRBV28 and TRBJ1-1; TCRdb's D call of TRBD1 is untestable without DNA. The CDR3 contains 16 residues. The germline V gene has CDR1 MDHEN and CDR2 SYDVKM. The CDR3 loop reads CASSLDRGGSNTEAFF.

V is TRBV7-6 and J is TRBJ2-7; TCRdb lists TRBD2, though no DNA is available to test this call. Germline CDR1 SGHVS, CDR2 FNYEAQ. The CDR3 contains 14 residues. CDR3 sequence reads: CASSQGLAGPEQYF.

V and J are TRBV15 and TRBJ2-2; the D gene TCRdb calls, TRBD1, cannot be checked with no DNA. The CDR3 contains 16 residues. CDR1 and CDR2 (germline): LNHNV, YYDKDF (reference sequence). The CDR3 loop reads CATSRTSGELAGELFF.

This chain joins TRBV20-1 and TRBJ2-1; lacking DNA, the TRBD2 call made by TCRdb goes unchecked. There are 14 residues in the CDR3. Germline CDR1 and CDR2: DFQATT and SNEGSKA (reference sequence). CDR3 sequence reads: CSARVGSLYNEQFF.

The chain combines TRBV3-1 with TRBJ1-2; there is no DNA to check the TCRdb D call of TRBD1. Per germline, CDR1 LGHDT and CDR2 YNNKEL (reference sequence). There are 15 residues in the CDR3. CDR3 in amino acids: CASSPGAWTGYGYTF. The complete variable domain, with remaining parts taken from reference TRBV3-1 and TRBJ1-2, reads DTAVSQTPKYLVTQMGNDKSIKCEQNLGHDTMYWYKQDSKKFLKIMFSYNNKELIINETVPNRFSPKSPDKAHLNLHINSLELGDSAVYFCASSPGAWTGYGYTFGSGTRLTVV.

The chain has TRBV5-1 and TRBJ1-5; TCRdb returns TRBD1, unconfirmable since there is no DNA. CDR1 SGHRS and CDR2 YFSETQ come from the germline V gene. This CDR3 region has 13 residues. Here the CDR3 reads CASSPGSNQPQHF.

This chain links TRBV5-5 with TRBJ1-5; no DNA is available, so the TRBD1 call from TCRdb remains unchecked. Germline-derived CDR1 and CDR2 are SGHKS and YYEKEE (reference sequence). This CDR3 comprises 18 residues. CDR3 in amino acids: CASSLSRDRGLANQPQHF.

The genes are TRBV7-2 and TRBJ2-7. This CDR3 has 13 residues. Germline CDR1 reads SGHTA; CDR2 reads FQGNSA. CDR3 residues: CASSSTDSYEQYF. Full variable domain (remainder filled in from reference TRBV7-2 and TRBJ2-7): GAGVSQSPSNKVTEKGKDVELRCDPISGHTALYWYRQSLGQGLEFLIYFQGNSAPDKSGLPSDRFSAERTGGSVSTLTIQRTQQEDSAVYLCASSSTDSYEQYFGPGTRLTVT.